What follows describes a single TCR beta chain. Its antigen is not identified. The source of the sample is a study of cytomegalovirus exposure and HLA in healthy donors. Study conclusions and caveats: Later analysis revealed greater clonal expansion in HLA-associated TCR beta chains than in equally common others. In a later analysis, parvovirus B19, influenza, CMV and Epstein-Barr virus appeared linked to several top co-occurrence clusters. Likely technical artifact: a cluster of highly shared sequence variants.

The V gene end was trimmed by 6 bases and the J gene end by 3 bases; junction bases not matched to a gene: 18. Per germline, CDR1 MRHNA and CDR2 SNTAGT. There are 18 residues in the CDR3. It was with 60 Vbeta and 13 Jbeta primers that the PCR ran. Using immunoSEQ multiplex PCR, the repertoire was profiled, and TCRdb retains in-frame clones only, with some absent. The table shows about 67,000 clones, with 80% to 90% occurring only once. The sample taken for sequencing was PBMCs. This rearrangement joins TRBV6-4 to TRBJ2-7, with 9 nucleotides matching TRBD2. This receptor was identified in a woman aged 25 to 39 in good health and CMV-seropositive. CDR3 residues: CASRILAGSHQIHYEQYF. CDR3 DNA: TGTGCCAGCAGGATTCTAGCGGGGAGTCACCAAATACACTACGAGCAGTACTTC.